These 7 T cell receptor beta chains share one sample of origin, sequenced in a study of cytomegalovirus exposure and HLA in healthy donors. Both 60 Vbeta primers and 13 Jbeta primers went into the PCR. Using immunoSEQ multiplex PCR, the repertoire was profiled, and TCRdb retains in-frame clones only, with some absent. The sample records 85,000 to 130,000 clones, about three quarters being singletons. The sequencing sample was made of PBMCs. All receptors derive from a boy between 5 and 17 years old in good health and CMV-seronegative.

V usage is TRBV6-6 and J usage is TRBJ2-7; D is perhaps TRBD1 (6 bases). Trimming cost V 6 bases and J 3 bases, with 12 bases left between them. This CDR3 has 13 residues. Looked up from germline, CDR1 is MNHNY and CDR2 is SVGAGI (reference sequence). The CDR3 DNA follows: TGTGCCAGCAGGCGAAACAGGGACTACGAGCAGTACTTC. It specifies CASRRNRDYEQYF.

The chain carries TRBV5-3 and TRBJ2-2; D is perhaps TRBD2 (6 bases). TRBV5-3 is placed among ORFs of uncertain function. V lost 9 bases, J lost 9 bases, and 21 bases lay in between. The CDR3 covers 14 residues. The CDR3 region has the DNA TGTGCCATTCATGGGGACTTCGGTTACAGGGAGCTGTTTTTT. It is translated as CAIHGDFGYRELFF.

The V and J genes are TRBV28 and TRBJ2-7; 9 nucleotides align to TRBD1. V gave up 6 bases and J gave up 2 bases; unmatched junction bases: 8. The CDR3 sequence is 15 residues long. Germline assignment: CDR1 MDHEN and CDR2 SYDVKM. The CDR3 DNA is TGTGCCAGCAGGGAGGACAGGGGCCTACCCTACGAGCAGTACTTC. Its protein product is CASREDRGLPYEQYF. Together with reference TRBV28 and TRBJ2-7, the CDR3 gives the full variable domain: DVKVTQSSRYLVKRTGEKVFLECVQDMDHENMFWYRQDPGLGLRLIYFSYDVKMKEKGDIPEGYSVSREKKERFSLILESASTNQTSMYLCASREDRGLPYEQYFGPGTRLTVT.

This rearrangement joins TRBV5-1 to TRBJ1-4; a possible D gene is TRBD1 (5 bases). This CDR3 contains 16 residues. Germline CDR1 SGHRS, CDR2 YFSETQ. The V end lost 4 bases, the J end lost 3 bases, and 16 bases lay between the germline ends. The CDR3, as DNA: TGCGCCAGCAGCGCCGGGGGTGCGAGGTCTAATGAAAAACTGTTTTTT. This codes for CASSAGGARSNEKLFF.

The chain links TRBV7-8 to TRBJ2-5, with TRBD2 matching 12 bases. CDR3 size: 16 residues. Germline CDR1 and CDR2: SGHVS and FQNEAQ. Unmatched junction bases numbered 8, after V lost 5 bases and J lost 4 bases. CDR3 in amino acids: CASSPRTSGTGETQYF. In DNA form, the CDR3 reads TGTGCCAGCAGCCCACGGACTAGCGGGACAGGAGAGACCCAGTACTTC.

The rearrangement joins TRBV28 to TRBJ1-1; 9 bases are shared with TRBD1. The germline gives CDR1 MDHEN, CDR2 SYDVKM. There are 17 residues in the CDR3. Trimming at V came to 5 bases and at J to 0 bases, leaving 10 bases not matched to a gene. CDR3 residues: CASSPGTGPSMNTEAFF. The CDR3 nucleotides are TGTGCCAGCAGTCCGGGGACAGGGCCCTCCATGAACACTGAAGCTTTCTTT.

The J gene is TRBJ1-2, the V gene TRBV11-2; D unresolved. CDR3 size: 14 residues. The germline V gene encodes CDR1 SGHAT and CDR2 FQNNGV. The germline V and J ends were trimmed by 1 base and 4 bases, with 10 bases remaining between them. This chain's CDR3 is CASSLVPGSYGYTF. CDR3 coding DNA: TGTGCCAGCAGCTTAGTTCCGGGGAGCTATGGCTACACCTTC. The entire variable domain, with the rest obtained from reference TRBV11-2 and TRBJ1-2, is as follows: EAGVAQSPRYKIIEKRQSVAFWCNPISGHATLYWYQQILGQGPKLLIQFQNNGVVDDSQLPKDRFSAERLKGVDSTLKIQPAKLEDSAVYLCASSLVPGSYGYTFGSGTRLTVV.